The clone carrying this T cell receptor (beta chain) has ten or more counts. The antigen is undetermined. This entry belongs to a study of read filtering for tumor transcriptome and immune sequencing. Findings and limits, study-wide: IR-seq and RNA-seq agreed better without single-read clonotypes.

Germline V gene data show CDR1 as SGHNT and CDR2 as YYREEE (reference sequence). The CDR3 length is 11 residues. The V end lost 4 bases, the J end lost 7 bases, and 9 bases lay between the germline ends. This library used roughly 400 ng RNA and molecular barcoded adaptors spanning alpha/delta and beta/gamma chains. TCRdb processed the reads anew with MiXCR; each CDR3 protein has one entry. The table records some 120,000 distinct CDR3 sequences, 13% of them present only once. Source material: a population of CD138-negative cells sorted from bone marrow. J is TRBJ2-7 and V is TRBV5-4; D is uncertain. The receptor was isolated from a donor aged 40 or older with multiple myeloma. CDR3 residues: CASSNSREQYF. The CDR3 DNA reads as TGTGCCAGCAGCAACTCGAGGGAGCAGTACTTC. Filled out from reference TRBV5-4 and TRBJ2-7, the complete variable domain reads ETGVTQSPTHLIKTRGQQVTLRCSSQSGHNTVSWYQQALGQGPQFIFQYYREEENGRGNFPPRFSGLQFPNYSSELNVNALELDDSALYLCASSNSREQYFGPGTRLTVT.